The 12 T cell receptor beta chains in this list originate from one sample, sequenced in a study of T cells in Graves' hyperthyroidism and ophthalmopathy. RNA transcripts served as the template for amplifying TCR beta CDR3 regions. Using the HTBI primer set, a first-round RT-PCR was run on the TCR CDR3. MiXCR was run by TCRdb on the multiplex PCR reads, yielding one entry per CDR3 protein. The sample has around 500,000 distinct CDR3 sequences; under 25% are singletons. Sequenced: blood. The receptor source for this set is a woman in her 70s with Graves' ophthalmopathy.

The chain employs TRBV29-1 and TRBJ2-1; D gene ambiguous. Germline assignment: CDR1 SQVTM and CDR2 ANQGSEA. The V gene lost 6 bases and the J gene lost 0 bases, with 9 bases spanning the gap. The CDR3 has 13 amino acids. The CDR3 nucleotides read TGCAGCGTGACAACTGCCTCCTACAATGAGCAGTTCTTC. Translated: CSVTTASYNEQFF.

This clonotype was seen repeatedly, ten times or more. The rearrangement links TRBV3-1 to TRBJ1-1; D not certain. V dropped 3 bases and J dropped 1 base, with 6 bases sitting between them. This CDR3 region has 13 residues. Germline CDR1 LGHDT, CDR2 YNNKEL (reference sequence). CDR3 sequence: CASSHSSNTEAFF. The CDR3 DNA reads as TGTGCCAGCAGCCACTCATCGAACACTGAAGCTTTCTTT.

V is TRBV4-3 and J is TRBJ2-7; no clear D gene. V lost 1 base to trimming and J lost 2 bases, with 12 bases between them. The V gene's germline CDR1 is LGHNA and CDR2 YSLEER. CDR3 length equals 15 residues. CDR3 DNA: TGCGCCAGCAGCCAAGTTGTAGGTGGGACCTACGAGCAGTACTTC. Translating gives CASSQVVGGTYEQYF.

This clonotype was seen ten or more times. V usage is TRBV30 and J usage is TRBJ2-1; D is unresolved. The CDR3 totals 12 residues. Germline V lookup: CDR1 GTSNPN, CDR2 SVGIG (reference sequence). Between the trimmed V and J ends, which lost 4 bases and 10 bases, there was a span of 14 bases. The CDR3 DNA follows: TGTGCCTGGACCCGTATGTACGCCGAGCAGTTCTTC. Translated, it gives CAWTRMYAEQFF. Drawing the rest from reference TRBV30 and TRBJ2-1, the complete variable domain is SQTIHQWPATLVQPVGSPLSLECTVEGTSNPNLYWYRQAAGRGLQLLFYSVGIGQISSEVPQNLSASRPQDRQFILSSKKLLLSDSGFYLCAWTRMYAEQFFGPGTRLTVL.

The chain employs TRBV19 and TRBJ2-2; D possibly corresponds to TRBD2 (5 bases). V was pared by 5 bases and J by 8 bases, with 15 bases between. CDR3 length equals 14 residues. The germline V gene encodes CDR1 LNHDA and CDR2 SQIVND (reference sequence). CDR3 residues: CASSATRTWGELFF. As DNA, the CDR3 is TGTGCCAGTAGTGCCACTAGGACCTGGGGGGAGCTGTTTTTT.

The chain joins TRBV20-1 to TRBJ1-4; weak D call: TRBD1 (5 bases). The CDR3 is 11 amino acids. Trimming cost V 3 bases and J 8 bases, with 7 bases left between them. The V gene's germline CDR1 is DFQATT and CDR2 SNEGSKA (reference sequence). CDR3 in amino acids: CSARRTEKLFF. Written as DNA, the CDR3 is TGCAGTGCTAGGAGGACAGAAAAACTGTTTTTT.

This clonotype was found many times. The V gene is TRBV28, the J gene TRBJ1-4; D is unclear. The V gene lost 5 bases and the J gene lost 0 bases, with 28 bases spanning the gap. The germline CDR1 and CDR2 sequences are MDHEN and SYDVKM. The CDR3 loop spans 21 amino acids. The CDR3 nucleotides are TGTGCCAGCAGTACTATTATTCCTGAATTGGGCCAATTTGCAACTAATGAAAAACTGTTTTTT. It translates to CASSTIIPELGQFATNEKLFF.

Many counts were recorded for this clonotype. The chain employs TRBV11-2 and TRBJ2-3, with 10 bases lining up with TRBD2. From germline, CDR1 is SGHAT and CDR2 FQNNGV. With 4 bases clipped from V and 6 bases from J, the junction kept 13 bases outside the gene matches. This CDR3 spans 17 amino acids. CDR3 amino acids: CASSSGSLAGVHDTQYF. CDR3 bases: TGTGCCAGCAGCTCAGGATCCCTAGCGGGGGTTCACGATACGCAGTATTTT.

This clonotype occurred a few times. The CDR3 DNA reads as TGCGCCAGCAGCACCAGACTAGCGGGAGCGGACGAGCAGTTCTTC. Translated: CASSTRLAGADEQFF. The V gene is TRBV5-1, the J gene TRBJ2-1, with 12 bases that match TRBD2. Looked up from germline, CDR1 is SGHRS and CDR2 is YFSETQ. The trim removed 4 bases at V and 10 bases at J, leaving 9 bases unmatched. The CDR3 totals 15 residues. The variable domain in full, completed from reference TRBV5-1 and TRBJ2-1, reads KAGVTQTPRYLIKTRGQQVTLSCSPISGHRSVSWYQQTPGQGLQFLFEYFSETQRNKGNFPGRFSGRQFSNSRSEMNVSTLELGDSALYLCASSTRLAGADEQFFGPGTRLTVL.

The J gene is TRBJ1-1, the V gene TRBV11-2, with a possible D match to TRBD1 (6 bases). The CDR3 length is 16 residues. Deletions cut 1 base from V and 5 bases from J, with 17 bases between. CDR1 SGHAT and CDR2 FQNNGV come from the germline V gene. The CDR3 protein is CASSLGIGRGGTEAFF. Written as DNA, the CDR3 is TGTGCCAGCAGCTTAGGTATAGGCAGGGGTGGAACTGAAGCTTTCTTT. The complete variable domain, with remaining parts taken from reference TRBV11-2 and TRBJ1-1, reads EAGVAQSPRYKIIEKRQSVAFWCNPISGHATLYWYQQILGQGPKLLIQFQNNGVVDDSQLPKDRFSAERLKGVDSTLKIQPAKLEDSAVYLCASSLGIGRGGTEAFFGQGTRLTVV.

This chain joins TRBV19 and TRBJ2-3, with 7 bases aligning to TRBD2. Germline V gives CDR1 LNHDA, CDR2 SQIVND (reference sequence). The CDR3 contains 14 residues. Trimming took 10 bases from V and 5 from J; bases not matched to a gene: 12. The CDR3 DNA is TGTGCCATTTCTCAAGGCGGGAGTGGAGATACGCAGTATTTT. Its protein is CAISQGGSGDTQYF.

In this sample, this clonotype turned up a few times. This chain joins TRBV5-1 and TRBJ2-7; weak D call: TRBD2 (5 bases). The CDR3 contains 15 residues. Trimming pared 1 base from V and 6 bases from J, leaving 17 bases between. Germline V gene lookup returns CDR1 SGHRS and CDR2 YFSETQ. CDR3 DNA sequence: TGCGCCAGCAGCTTGTCTGGTAATAGCGTCTCCGAGCAGTACTTC. Its translation is CASSLSGNSVSEQYF.